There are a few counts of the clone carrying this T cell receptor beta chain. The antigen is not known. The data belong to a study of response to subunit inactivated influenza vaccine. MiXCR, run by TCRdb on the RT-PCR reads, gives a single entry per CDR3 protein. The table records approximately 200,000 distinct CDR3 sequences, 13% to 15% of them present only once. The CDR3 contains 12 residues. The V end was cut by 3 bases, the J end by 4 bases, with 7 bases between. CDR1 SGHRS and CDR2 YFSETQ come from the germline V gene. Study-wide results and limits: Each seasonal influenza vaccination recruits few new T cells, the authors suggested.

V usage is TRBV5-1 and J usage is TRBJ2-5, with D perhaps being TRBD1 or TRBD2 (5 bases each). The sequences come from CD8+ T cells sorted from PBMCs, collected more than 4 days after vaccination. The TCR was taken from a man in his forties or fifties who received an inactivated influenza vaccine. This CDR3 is CASSWGLETQYF. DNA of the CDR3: TGCGCCAGCAGCTGGGGGTTAGAGACCCAGTACTTC.